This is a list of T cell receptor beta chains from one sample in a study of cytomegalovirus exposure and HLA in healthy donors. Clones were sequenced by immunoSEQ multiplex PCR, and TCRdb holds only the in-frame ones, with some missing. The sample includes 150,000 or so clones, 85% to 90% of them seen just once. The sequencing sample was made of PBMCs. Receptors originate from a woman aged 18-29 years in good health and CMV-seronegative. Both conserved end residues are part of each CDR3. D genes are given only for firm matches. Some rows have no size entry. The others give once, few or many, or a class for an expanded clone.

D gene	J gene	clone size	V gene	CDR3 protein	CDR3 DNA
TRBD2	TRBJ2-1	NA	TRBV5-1	CASSLASGGAGEQFF	TGCGCCAGCAGCTTAGCTAGCGGGGGGGCCGGTGAGCAGTTCTTC
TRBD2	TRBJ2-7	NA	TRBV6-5	CASSLGLAGTYEQYF	TGTGCCAGCAGCCTCGGCCTAGCGGGGACCTACGAGCAGTACTTC
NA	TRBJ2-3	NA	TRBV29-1	CSARARYTDTQYF	TGCAGCGCTCGCGCGCGATACACAGATACGCAGTATTTT
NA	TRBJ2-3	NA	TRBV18	CASSPLSVDTQYF	TGTGCCAGCTCACCACTTTCGGTGGATACGCAGTATTTT
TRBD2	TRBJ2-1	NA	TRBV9	CASSVVAGEVFGEQFF	TGTGCCAGCAGCGTAGTTGCGGGGGAGGTATTCGGTGAGCAGTTCTTC
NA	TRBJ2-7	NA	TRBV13	CASSLGGGAYEQYF	TGTGCCAGCAGCTTAGGTGGCGGGGCCTACGAGCAGTACTTC
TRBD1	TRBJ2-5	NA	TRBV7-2	CASSYRQGGTQYF	TGTGCCAGCAGCTACCGACAGGGGGGGACCCAGTACTTC
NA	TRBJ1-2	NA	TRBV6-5	CASSQGFVGYTF	TGTGCCAGCTCTCAGGGGTTTGTCGGCTACACCTTC
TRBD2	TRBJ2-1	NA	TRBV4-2	CASSPPSGGNEQFF	TGTGCCAGCAGCCCTCCTAGCGGCGGTAATGAGCAGTTCTTC
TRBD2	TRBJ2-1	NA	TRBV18	CASSPSFGGNEQFF	TGTGCCAGCTCACCTTCGTTCGGGGGGAATGAGCAGTTCTTC
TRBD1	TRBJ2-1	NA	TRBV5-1	CASSLTGTGPYNEQFF	TGCGCCAGCAGCTTAACCGGGACAGGCCCCTACAATGAGCAGTTCTTC
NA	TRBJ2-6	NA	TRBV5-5	CASSVQGSGANVLTF	TGTGCCAGCAGCGTCCAGGGGTCTGGGGCCAACGTCCTGACTTTC
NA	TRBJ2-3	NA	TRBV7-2	CASSLMGGDTQYF	TGTGCCAGCAGCTTAATGGGCGGGGATACGCAGTATTTT
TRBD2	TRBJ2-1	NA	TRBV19	CASSGSGGAYNEQFF	TGTGCCAGTAGTGGGAGCGGGGGCGCCTACAATGAGCAGTTCTTC
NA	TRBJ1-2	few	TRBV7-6	CASTRLGAVGNYGYTF	TGTGCCAGCACCCGACTTGGGGCGGTCGGCAACTATGGCTACACCTTC
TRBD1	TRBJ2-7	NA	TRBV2	CASGAGTAPYEQYF	TGTGCCAGCGGGGCCGGGACAGCTCCCTACGAGCAGTACTTC
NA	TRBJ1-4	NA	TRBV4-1	CASSQVQGTNEKLFF	TGCGCCAGCAGCCAAGTCCAGGGAACTAATGAAAAACTGTTTTTT
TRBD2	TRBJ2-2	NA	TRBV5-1	CASSLVASGGRRGTGELFF	TGCGCCAGCAGCTTGGTAGCTAGCGGGGGGCGCCGAGGAACCGGGGAGCTGTTTTTT
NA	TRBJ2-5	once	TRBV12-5	CASGLITISETQYF	TGTGCTAGTGGTTTGATAACTATCTCCGAGACCCAGTACTTC
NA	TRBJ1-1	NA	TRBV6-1	CASDSLNLNTEAFF	TGTGCCAGCGACTCCCTAAACTTGAACACTGAAGCTTTCTTT
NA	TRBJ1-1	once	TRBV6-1	CASSELTVGAFNTEAFF	TGTGCCAGCAGTGAACTTACCGTGGGAGCCTTTAACACTGAAGCTTTCTTT
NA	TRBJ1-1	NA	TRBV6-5	CASSSYSEAFF	TGTGCCAGCAGTTCCTACTCGGAAGCTTTCTTT
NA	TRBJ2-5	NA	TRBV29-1	CSVEEGRQETQYF	TGCAGCGTTGAAGAGGGCAGACAAGAGACCCAGTACTTC
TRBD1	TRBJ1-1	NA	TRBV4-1	CASSQETGIYTEAFF	TGCGCCAGCAGCCAAGAGACAGGGATTTACACTGAAGCTTTCTTT
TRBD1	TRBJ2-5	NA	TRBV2	CASLQGAGGETQYF	TGTGCCAGCTTACAGGGGGCCGGTGGAGAGACCCAGTACTTC
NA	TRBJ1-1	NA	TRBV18	CASTGQLNTEAFF	TGTGCCAGCACCGGACAGCTTAACACTGAAGCTTTCTTT
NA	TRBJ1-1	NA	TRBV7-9	CASSLGGQVNTEAFF	TGTGCCAGCAGCTTAGGGGGGCAGGTGAACACTGAAGCTTTCTTT
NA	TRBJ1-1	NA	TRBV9	CASSVDIMNTEAFF	TGTGCCAGCAGCGTAGACATCATGAACACTGAAGCTTTCTTT
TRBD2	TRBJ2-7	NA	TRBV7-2	CASSLAGAGGTYEQYF	TGTGCCAGCAGCTTAGCTGGAGCCGGGGGGACCTACGAGCAGTACTTC
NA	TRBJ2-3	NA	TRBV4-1	CASSQLPFAGPTKDTQYF	TGCGCCAGCAGCCAACTACCTTTCGCGGGGCCAACAAAGGATACGCAGTATTTT
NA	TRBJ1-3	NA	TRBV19	CASSYRHVSGNTIYF	TGTGCCAGTAGCTACCGACACGTCTCTGGAAACACCATATATTTT
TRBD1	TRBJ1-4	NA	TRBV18	CASSPRPGQRTTNEKLFF	TGTGCCAGCTCACCACGTCCGGGACAGCGAACAACTAATGAAAAACTGTTTTTT
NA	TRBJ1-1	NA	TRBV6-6	CASSSQGTNTEAFF	TGTGCCAGCAGTTCCCAGGGCACGAACACTGAAGCTTTCTTT
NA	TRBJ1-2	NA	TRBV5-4	CASSLPVKDGDGYTF	TGTGCCAGCAGCTTGCCGGTTAAGGACGGGGATGGCTACACCTTC
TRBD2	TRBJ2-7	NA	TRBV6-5	CASRYGVAGDGYEQYF	TGTGCCAGCAGATACGGGGTAGCGGGGGACGGCTACGAGCAGTACTTC
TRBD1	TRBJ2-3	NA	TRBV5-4	CASSRVTRTGDSDTQYF	TGTGCCAGCAGCCGAGTAACTAGGACAGGGGATTCCGATACGCAGTATTTT
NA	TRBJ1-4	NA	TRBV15	CATSREGEESEKLFF	TGTGCCACCAGCAGAGAGGGGGAGGAAAGTGAAAAACTGTTTTTT
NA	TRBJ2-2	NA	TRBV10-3	CAIRADSFGELFF	TGTGCCATCAGGGCAGACAGCTTCGGGGAGCTGTTTTTT